This T cell receptor beta chain was sequenced in a study of shared clonotypes between healthy human individuals (TCRdb year 2020). Background for the entire study: A couple of women and a few men aged 18 to 49 years were included in the cohort. Libraries were prepared and TCR repertoires were sequenced by different laboratories using diverse techniques, in order to increase sequencing depth and limit assay-specific biases. To estimate repertoire size and how much clonotypes are shared between individuals, the study performed deep sequencing of blood TCR repertoires from a few healthy adults. Between about 0.94 and 8.9 billion PBMCs per donor were obtained by leukapheresis. For each donor, three plates each were used for CD4 naive and CD4 memory, two plates were used for CD8 naive, and one plate was used for CD8 memory.

The donors were healthy, HIV-negative adults who had no recently reported acute infections or vaccinations. Every donor was a Caucasian adult living in Nashville, Tennessee, USA. CD4+ T cells were enriched by magnetic negative selection, after which naive cells were positively selected on CD45RA and the negative fraction was taken as the memory subset. Blood was collected by leukapheresis, and PBMCs were isolated by Ficoll-Histopaque density gradient centrifugation and then cryopreserved in liquid nitrogen vapor phase. Analytical flow cytometry was used to check the purity and quantity of each magnetically sorted T cell population. Each sorted fraction had its genomic DNA isolated and then quantified by UV absorbance on a Nanodrop 2000c. Remarks on this clone: Its antigen remains undetermined. Base qualities were left out, and no much larger clone turns up one base away.

TCR CDR3 regions were amplified from genomic DNA by multiplex PCR using the deep immunoSEQ assay. Extracted genomic DNA from each cell subset was spread evenly across all wells of several immunoSEQ 96-well plates, with each plate serving as a replicate. For sorted subsets, about 200 ng genomic DNA, equal to 25,000 to 35,000 T cell genomes, was loaded into each replicate PCR. Purified libraries were measured with a Qubit 3.0 fluorometer, size-checked on a Bioanalyzer 2100, and measured again with the KAPA Library Quantification kit. Each immunoSEQ 96-well plate was sequenced on its own single-read 150-cycle Illumina NextSeq 550 flow cell. For the original study's pipeline: Because the immunoSEQ output included only junctional sequences and no quality scores, the filtering could not be the same as the filtering used for full-length reads. To assign V/J genes and CDR3, sequences were annotated against IMGT germline references using PyIR, a Python wrapper for IgBLAST v1.9. Reads with weak V/J assignments (E-value above 1e-6), missing CDR3, stop codons, out-of-frame junctions, or ambiguous translated residues were removed. V3J clonotypes were defined by identical inferred V gene, J gene, and CDR3 amino acid sequence. To compute the percentage overlap between repertoires, the number of shared unique clonotypes was divided by the size of the smaller repertoire. Three approaches were used to assess repertoire richness: RTK rarefaction, the Chao1 estimator, and Recon v2.1 estimates of unobserved clonotypes. Generation probabilities for all TCRbeta clonotypes obtained by the gDNA method from four donors were computed using OLGA. TCRdb obtained this table from immuneACCESS and retained in-frame rearrangements with V and J assigned. These tables miss some clones; where compared with another copy, unresolved V genes account for less than half of the shortfall, and the remainder is unexplained. V and J calls plus clone size are reproduced from that table; the DNA served to infer D and trimming. This sample comprises 1.6 million or so clones, around 97% of them detected only once. Approximately 1% of the sample belongs to the ten largest clones.

From the cysteine through the phenylalanine, the CDR3 covers 13 amino acids. Of all the DNA, just the CDR3 is kept, 39 bases in frame from base 1. The germline V and J ends show losses of 6 bases and 4 bases respectively, and no gene match explains 5 bases of the junction. Taken from the germline V gene, the CDR1 and CDR2 loops are WSHSY and SAAADI. Study-wide conclusions, independent of this receptor: Pairwise subsampling indicated that sequencing depth was expected to affect the degree of clonotype sharing among donors. Sharing across a few donors was observed for about 5% of naive CD4, over 3% of naive CD8, 2% to 2.5% of memory CD4, and roughly 0.4% of memory CD8 clonotypes. The small number of donors limited the genetic and exposure-history diversity represented. Naive subsets generally had larger estimated clonotype richness than memory subsets did. Sampling was restricted to blood, and TCR repertoires in tissues likely differ from the TCR repertoires found in blood. Rarefaction of sorted-subset datasets indicated incomplete sequencing despite the large sequencing depth. Clonotypes shared by all four sorted-subset donors showed higher generation probabilities than non-shared clonotypes.

Material: naive CD4+ T cells sorted from blood. Interpreted using the paper, the cell subset or site label stands for: CD45RA+ positively selected. This clonotype was obtained from a man aged 25 to 40 in good health. The chain is made from TRBV10-2 and TRBJ2-5; 7 bases in between match TRBD1. The encoded CDR3 is CASRGQVRETQYF. The sequence in DNA is TGCGCCAGCAGAGGACAGGTTCGAGAGACCCAGTACTTC.